This T cell receptor (beta chain) was observed in a study of blood T cell repertoires in COVID-19. Overall study context: The United States, Italy and Spain were the sources of the acute and convalescent COVID-19 samples. T cells, B-cell-depleted T cells, or PBMCs provided the cDNA or gDNA that served as material.

Those enrolled in Seattle joined during active infection and were followed longitudinally afterward. V dropped 5 bases and J dropped 5 bases, with 7 bases sitting between them. The CDR3 loop spans 11 amino acids. CDR1 is SGHKS, CDR2 YYEKEE, per germline (reference sequence). Original processing notes: For nucleated cells, counts were estimated from reference gene primer amplification. Sequencing used immunoSEQ multiplex PCR; TCRdb keeps in-frame clones, though not all of them. V and J calls and clone size are as listed in that table; D and trimming were resolved from the DNA. Of hundreds of thousands of clones listed, over 85% were seen once; the top ten hold more than 9.5%.

This chain connects TRBV5-5 to TRBJ1-1, with D hard to call. Material for sequencing was peripheral blood. The receptor was derived from a woman in her 30s with COVID-19, enrolled during active disease. The CDR3 sequence: CASRFGTEAFF. The CDR3 DNA is TGTGCCAGCAGATTCGGTACTGAAGCTTTCTTT.